The source of this T cell receptor beta chain is a study of blood T cell repertoires in COVID-19. The wider study: PBMCs, B-cell-depleted T cells, or T cells were the source of the cDNA or gDNA that made up the material.

Profiled with immunoSEQ multiplex PCR; TCRdb holds only in-frame clones, not every one. The sample has approximately 98,000 clones, approximately 81% seen once. Germline loops: CDR1 SQVTM, CDR2 ANQGSEA. The V end was cut by 3 bases, the J end by 12 bases, with 17 bases between. CDR3 length: 13 residues. The sample comprised peripheral blood. V is TRBV29-1 and J is TRBJ1-4; a weak D match, TRBD1 (5 bases). The receptor comes from a man in his 60s with acute or convalescent COVID-19. In nucleotides, the CDR3 is TGCAGCGTTGACGGGAGGGGCGTGGGCGAACTGTTTTTT. It specifies CSVDGRGVGELFF.